Reported below is one T cell receptor beta chain. What it binds is unknown. The record originates from a study of cytomegalovirus exposure and HLA in healthy donors. Points from the study as a whole: Later analysis identified about 18,000 TCR beta sequences associated with HLA alleles, using a false discovery rate threshold of 0.05. More clonal expansion characterized HLA-associated TCR beta chains than equally common others in a later analysis.

The PCR made use of 60 Vbeta and 13 Jbeta primers. Assay used: immunoSEQ multiplex PCR; TCRdb lists only in-frame clones, some missing. The data hold some 96,000 clones, with more than 70% observed a single time. The V gene's germline CDR1 is SNHLY and CDR2 FYNNEI. Trimming shortened V by 7 bases and J by 0 bases, and 9 bases separated the two germline ends. This CDR3 spans 14 amino acids. The J gene is TRBJ2-2, the V gene TRBV2, with D tentatively TRBD1 (5 bases). This sequence was found in a woman aged 55-70 years in good health and CMV-seropositive. The sequencing sample was made of PBMCs. The CDR3 loop is CASKLTANTGELFF. In DNA, the CDR3 is TGTGCCAGCAAGCTGACAGCGAACACCGGGGAGCTGTTTTTT.